This T cell receptor beta chain was observed in a study of vaccination and CD4 T cells after COVID-19 (dated by TCRdb to between 2022 and 2023). Background for the entire study: Every convalescent patient had a positive nasal swab PCR test for SARS-CoV-2, with mild disease in nine or ten patients and severe disease in one. The convalescent cohort included six males and four females, with two Hispanic individuals, seven Caucasians, two Asians and one multiracial person. Each participant got two doses of either the Pfizer-BioNTech BNT162b2 vaccine (n=8) or the Moderna mRNA-1273 vaccine (n=2). In 10 COVID-19 convalescent patients and a few infection-naive healthy vaccine recipients, researchers compared the spike-specific CD4+ TCR repertoire from before mRNA vaccination with the repertoire from after. Post-vaccine blood samples were obtained a median of approximately 74 days after the second vaccine dose, with a range of roughly 13 to 250 days. The cultures were stimulated with overlapping spike peptide pools from SARS-CoV-2 and from the common cold coronaviruses HCoV-NL63, HCoV-OC43 and HCoV-229E. Post-COVID blood samples were collected from convalescent patients a median of about 92 days after diagnosis, with a range of roughly 30 to 161 days. In control cultures, a CEFX viral epitope pool was used as positive control, an HIV-1 Nef peptide pool was used as negative control, or no peptide was added.

From V the trimming removes 5 bases and from J it removes 6 bases, while the gene matches leave 8 bases of the junction unaccounted for. The CDR3 covers 15 residues, taking in both the cysteine and the phenylalanine. The DNA shown is the 45-base CDR3, in frame from base 1. In the germline V gene, CDR1 corresponds to MDHEN and CDR2 to SYDVKM. Study-wide findings and limitations: An increase in the median number of SARS-CoV-2-reactive clonotypes from 20 to 25 after infection to 38 after vaccination was observed, but the change was not found to be significant. Relatively few convalescent patients were included in the study, and early timepoints after natural infection were not analyzed. Nearly all vaccine-specific clones in convalescent patients (304 of 307) were mono-reactive for SARS-CoV-2 spike rather than cross-reactive with common cold coronaviruses. In convalescent patients, a median around 86% of post-vaccine SARS-CoV-2-reactive clones were detected only after vaccination, and vaccine-specific priming was suggested by this finding.

What the treatment or condition label conveys for this sample: approximately nine-day PBMC culture with coronavirus spike peptide pools or control peptides (ViraFEST assay). To expand antigen-specific T cells with peptide pools and then pick out the expanded clonotypes through TCR sequencing, the study relied on the ViraFEST assay. The convalescent patients' positive SARS-CoV-2 PCR tests fell between March and December 2020, which was before the Alpha, Beta and Delta variants emerged in the United States. Each well held two million PBMCs cultured with around 9 ug/ml peptide pools in IMDM containing around 5% human AB serum and 10 IU/ml IL-2. Half of the culture medium was replaced with fresh IL-2-containing medium on days 3 and 7. After less than 12 days of culture, CD4+ T cells were isolated by negative selection using the EasySep CD4+ T cell isolation kit. Ficoll-Paque Plus gradient centrifugation was used to isolate PBMCs from whole blood, and the isolated PBMCs were then either used fresh or cryopreserved at -140C. Triplicate wells were generally used for each culture condition.

About this clonotype: The antigen this receptor binds is unknown. Within one base of it there is no much larger clone, and no base qualities were kept.

Libraries were constructed by PCR. TCR sequencing of DNA from cultured CD4+ T cells used the Oncomine TCR Beta short-read assay at the Johns Hopkins FTIC core. The QIAamp micro DNA kit was used to extract genomic DNA from the cultured CD4+ T cells. Oncomine TCR Beta libraries from cultured CD4+ T cells were pooled using unique dual indexes and sequenced on an Illumina iSeq 100. Processing in the source paper ran as follows. Non-productive sequences were filtered out, and CDR3s that did not start with C, did not end with F or W, or were shorter than 7 amino acids were discarded. The MANAFEST web application was used to identify antigen-specific clonotypes by comparing peptide-stimulated wells against reference wells and other culture wells. For a clone to be called positive, the clone needed an FDR below 0.05, an odds ratio above 5, and a productive frequency above 0.1% in at least two of three replicate wells. A clonotype was classed as cross-reactive if the clonotype showed significant expansion both in SARS-CoV-2 spike wells and in at least one common cold coronavirus spike condition. Using R version 3.6.1, CDR3 homology was evaluated through Levenshtein distances (stringdist) along with unrooted phylogenetic trees (ape). The public sequencing data were trimmed at Q25 with fastp and processed into clonotypes with MiXCR by TCRdb, which kept only in-frame beta chains. Under each unique CDR3 protein, matching rows form one entry showing the most common genes and DNA. V and J calls and clone size were set by TCRdb, not the authors. This sample holds approximately 25,000 distinct CDR3 sequences; 45% to 50% were observed only once. 5.5% to 7% of the sample is in the top ten clones.

This TCR was sampled from a human donor who had recovered from COVID-19. The sample consisted of CD4+ T cells from blood, cultured in vitro. This chain joins TRBV28 to TRBJ1-5; a stretch of 9 junction bases matches TRBD1. The nucleotide sequence reads TGTGCCAGCAGTCTCCGGGACAGGGCTGGTCAGCCCCAGCATTTT. This yields the protein CASSLRDRAGQPQHF.